These 19 T cell receptor beta chains came from one sample sequenced in a study of naive and memory T cell subsets. Two oligonucleotides, mixed equimolar, formed the beta constant-region primer covering TRBC1 and TRBC2. The ligated cDNA underwent four PCR rounds using SP2 and nested alpha and beta constant-region primers. TCRdb redid the calling of the UMI-ligation and nested PCR reads with MiXCR, one entry per CDR3 protein. The sample consists of around 130,000 distinct CDR3 sequences, roughly 32% of them appearing once. Material for sequencing was central memory CD4+ T cells from blood. These receptors all come from a human donor in good health.

This clonotype was seen a handful of times. V gene TRBV7-2 combines with J gene TRBJ2-3; 7 nucleotides align to TRBD1. Germline assignment: CDR1 SGHTA and CDR2 FQGNSA. The CDR3 runs 14 residues. With 3 bases clipped from V and 5 bases from J, the junction kept 5 bases outside the gene matches. The CDR3 protein is CASSLGQRGDTQYF. CDR3 DNA sequence: TGTGCCAGCAGCTTGGGACAGAGGGGAGATACGCAGTATTTT.

The sample holds a few counts of this clonotype. V usage is TRBV12-3 or TRBV12-4 and J usage is TRBJ2-7; the D gene is possibly TRBD2 (5 bases). Trimming shortened V by 8 bases and J by 2 bases, and 13 bases separated the two germline ends. The CDR3 extends over 13 amino acids. The chain's CDR3 is CASGLADTYEQYF. CDR3 coding DNA: TGTGCCAGCGGGCTAGCCGATACCTACGAGCAGTACTTC.

This clonotype was found a few times. The rearrangement uses TRBV20-1 and TRBJ1-5; D call uncertain. The V gene's germline CDR1 is DFQATT and CDR2 SNEGSKA (reference sequence). The CDR3 is 14 amino acids. Trimming took off 4 bases at V and 4 bases at J, with 14 bases between the two ends. The CDR3 is CSATTHPTNQPQHF. The CDR3 bases are TGCAGTGCTACCACGCACCCGACAAATCAGCCCCAGCATTTT.

In nucleotides, the CDR3 is TGCGCCAGCAGCTTCGGGGACTCGAGTGGGGCCAACGTCCTGACTTTC. The encoded protein is CASSFGDSSGANVLTF. The V and J genes are TRBV5-1 and TRBJ2-6; a weak D match, TRBD2 (6 bases). The CDR3 loop spans 16 amino acids. With 2 bases removed from V and 3 bases from J, the gap between germline ends came to 12 bases. Germline CDR1 reads SGHRS; CDR2 reads YFSETQ.

This chain links TRBV27 with TRBJ2-1, with a possible D match to TRBD2 (6 bases). CDR1 and CDR2 from the germline V gene are MNHEY and SMNVEV (reference sequence). V lost 0 bases, J lost 9 bases, and 18 bases lay in between. This CDR3 comprises 16 residues. CDR3 protein: CASSLSVRLGIGEQFF. CDR3 DNA: TGTGCCAGCAGTTTATCTGTCCGACTAGGGATTGGTGAGCAGTTCTTC.

This clonotype was detected only a few times. The rearrangement joins TRBV7-3 to TRBJ2-1, with a tentative D call TRBD2 (6 bases). V lost 4 bases and J lost 8, with 18 bases in between. The CDR3 consists of 15 residues. The germline V gene has CDR1 SGHTA and CDR2 FQGTGA. CDR3: CASSSGRPGDYEQFF. CDR3 DNA: TGTGCCAGCAGCTCGGGACGACCGGGGGACTATGAGCAGTTCTTC.

This clonotype was detected ten times or more. This rearrangement joins TRBV10-2 to TRBJ2-1; D could derive from TRBD1 or TRBD2 (5 bases each). Germline-derived CDR1 and CDR2 are WSHSY and SAAADI. V was clipped by 0 bases and J by 9 bases, with 12 bases between them. CDR3 length: 14 residues. This chain's CDR3 is CASSESHRDGEQFF. In DNA, the CDR3 is TGCGCCAGCAGTGAGTCTCATAGGGACGGTGAGCAGTTCTTC.

CDR3 sequence: CASSQDAHFSGTDTQYF. CDR3 in DNA: TGCGCCAGCAGCCAAGACGCGCATTTTTCTGGCACAGATACGCAGTATTTT. The V gene is TRBV4-1, the J gene TRBJ2-3; D not certain. V was clipped by 0 bases and J by 1 base, with 14 bases between them. CDR3 length equals 17 residues. CDR1 and CDR2 (germline): MGHRA, YSYEKL.

This clonotype was observed many times. V is TRBV11-2 and J is TRBJ2-3, with 11 bases matching TRBD2. V trimming: 1 base; J trimming: 0 bases; junction bases outside the gene matches: 3. The germline CDR1 and CDR2 sequences are SGHAT and FQNNGV. The CDR3 sequence is 17 residues long. The CDR3 bases are TGTGCCAGCAGCTTAGGAATAGCGGGAGGGAGCACAGATACGCAGTATTTT. Amino acids: CASSLGIAGGSTDTQYF.

V is TRBV28 and J is TRBJ1-5; D gene uncertain. This CDR3 spans 16 amino acids. V was clipped by 5 bases and J by 3 bases, with 17 bases between them. CDR1 and CDR2 from the germline V gene are MDHEN and SYDVKM. The CDR3 region is CASSRTRAGPNQPQHF. In DNA form, the CDR3 reads TGTGCCAGCAGTCGAACCCGTGCCGGGCCCAATCAGCCCCAGCATTTT.

This rearrangement joins TRBV10-2 to TRBJ1-1; D not certain. The CDR3 has 11 amino acids. Germline V gene data show CDR1 as WSHSY and CDR2 as SAAADI. Trimming left V 8 bases short and J 11 bases short, with 15 bases between. The CDR3 region is CASSYRAEAFF. The CDR3, as DNA: TGCGCCAGCTCCTATAGGGCGGAGGCTTTCTTT.

This clonotype has only a few counts. The chain is built from TRBV20-1 and TRBJ2-3, with TRBD2 matching over 12 bases. V was pared by 5 bases and J by 0 bases, with 18 bases of the junction left unmatched. The CDR3 runs to 20 residues. Germline CDR1 and CDR2: DFQATT and SNEGSKA (reference sequence). In DNA form, the CDR3 reads TGCAGTGCTCCCTTCCCCCTGGTCCTAGCGGGAGGGCTCAGCACAGATACGCAGTATTTT. This encodes CSAPFPLVLAGGLSTDTQYF.

V and J are TRBV28 and TRBJ2-5; D could derive from TRBD1 or TRBD2 (5 bases each). The germline V gene has CDR1 MDHEN and CDR2 SYDVKM. V lost 2 bases and J 6 bases, leaving 16 bases between the germline ends. This CDR3 contains 15 residues. In DNA, the CDR3 is TGTGCCAGCAGTTTACGATCCGGGGCTTTTAAGACCCAGTACTTC. It yields the protein CASSLRSGAFKTQYF. Full variable domain (outside the CDR3, taken from reference TRBV28 and TRBJ2-5): DVKVTQSSRYLVKRTGEKVFLECVQDMDHENMFWYRQDPGLGLRLIYFSYDVKMKEKGDIPEGYSVSREKKERFSLILESASTNQTSMYLCASSLRSGAFKTQYFGPGTRLLVL.

This clonotype has a single count. The chain joins TRBV19 to TRBJ2-6, with D perhaps given as TRBD1 or TRBD2 (5 bases each). Trimming stripped 5 bases from V and 0 bases from J, with 17 bases between. CDR1 LNHDA and CDR2 SQIVND come from the germline V gene (reference sequence). CDR3 length: 18 amino acids. DNA of the CDR3: TGTGCCAGTAGTGATTTAGGCCGGGGCCGCTCTGGGGCCAACGTCCTGACTTTC. Its translation is CASSDLGRGRSGANVLTF. Supplemented by reference TRBV19 and TRBJ2-6, the full variable domain reads DGGITQSPKYLFRKEGQNVTLSCEQNLNHDAMYWYRQDPGQGLRLIYYSQIVNDFQKGDIAEGYSVSREKKESFPLTVTSAQKNPTAFYLCASSDLGRGRSGANVLTFGAGSRLTVL.

The V call is TRBV29-1, the J call TRBJ2-5; D may be TRBD2 (6 bases). The CDR3 runs 15 residues. Germline assignment: CDR1 SQVTM and CDR2 ANQGSEA. The V end lost 7 bases, the J end lost 5 bases, and 23 bases lay between the germline ends. The chain's CDR3 is CSASSPGLGRETQYF. CDR3 nucleotides: TGCAGCGCCTCTTCACCGGGACTGGGTCGGGAGACCCAGTACTTC.

This clonotype was detected many times. The V call is TRBV5-1, the J call TRBJ1-1; D remains unclear. The CDR3 consists of 13 residues. With 2 bases removed from V and 1 base from J, the gap between germline ends came to 6 bases. Per germline, CDR1 SGHRS and CDR2 YFSETQ. DNA of the CDR3: TGCGCCAGCAGCTTAGACTGGAACACTGAAGCTTTCTTT. Translating it yields CASSLDWNTEAFF.

This clonotype was counted only a few times. The J gene is TRBJ2-5, the V gene TRBV3-1; TRBD1 might be the D (7 bases). Trimming took 4 bases from V and 5 from J, leaving 29 bases between them. Germline V gene lookup returns CDR1 LGHDT and CDR2 YNNKEL (reference sequence). This CDR3 comprises 19 residues. CDR3 protein: CASSPRPPFGGGAGETQYF. DNA for the CDR3: TGTGCCAGCAGCCCCAGACCGCCCTTTGGAGGGGGCGCCGGGGAGACCCAGTACTTC.

This clonotype was seen a few times. V is TRBV20-1 and J is TRBJ2-7; D is uncertain. V lost 3 bases and J lost 6, with 12 bases in between. The CDR3 sequence is 12 residues long. Germline CDR1 reads DFQATT; CDR2 reads SNEGSKA (reference sequence). CDR3 in DNA: TGCAGTGCTAGTATGACCGCTGGCGAGCAGTACTTC. It codes for CSASMTAGEQYF.

The chain joins TRBV6-5 to TRBJ2-1; D may be TRBD1 (7 bases). Germline-derived CDR1 and CDR2 are MNHEY and SVGAGI. Trimming stripped 10 bases from V and 4 bases from J, with 11 bases between. The CDR3 loop spans 12 amino acids. CDR3 nucleotide sequence: TGTGCCACCGCAGGGGGGTACAATGAGCAGTTCTTC. Protein product: CATAGGYNEQFF.